Following are 28 T cell receptor beta chains from one sample sequenced in a study of OX40 agonist ivuxolimab in advanced cancers. Sequencing used immunoSEQ multiplex PCR; TCRdb keeps in-frame clones, though not all of them. The sample contains about 92,000 clones, approximately 84% of which appear only once. Sequencing used CD4+ or CD8+ T cells sorted from blood, obtained in a trial of the OX40 agonist ivuxolimab. These TCRs come from an adult with an advanced solid tumor such as melanoma, head and neck, liver or kidney cancer.

The J gene is TRBJ2-2, the V gene TRBV4-2, with D perhaps matching TRBD2 (5 bases). The CDR3 has 18 amino acids. V was cut by 0 bases and J by 4 bases, with 18 bases left in between. Germline CDR1 and CDR2: LGHNA and YNFKEQ. CDR3 sequence reads: CASSQDNAGSPATGELFF. The CDR3 nucleotides are TGTGCCAGCAGCCAAGACAACGCGGGCTCCCCAGCCACCGGGGAGCTGTTTTTT.

The rearrangement joins TRBV5-1 to TRBJ2-7; TRBD1 aligns across 7 bases. V dropped 0 bases and J dropped 1; count of bases not matched to a gene: 7. CDR1 SGHRS and CDR2 YFSETQ come from the germline V gene. CDR3 length: 16 residues. CDR3 in DNA: TGCGCCAGCAGCTTGGTACCACAGGGGAGTTCCTACGAGCAGTACTTC. Encoded protein: CASSLVPQGSSYEQYF. Combining the CDR3 with reference TRBV5-1 and TRBJ2-7 gives the whole variable domain KAGVTQTPRYLIKTRGQQVTLSCSPISGHRSVSWYQQTPGQGLQFLFEYFSETQRNKGNFPGRFSGRQFSNSRSEMNVSTLELGDSALYLCASSLVPQGSSYEQYFGPGTRLTVT.

The chain uses TRBV10-1 and TRBJ2-7; TRBD1 aligns across 12 bases. Trimming at V came to 3 bases and at J to 7 bases, leaving 7 bases not matched to a gene. Germline assignment: CDR1 WNHNN and CDR2 SYGVQD (reference sequence). This CDR3 has 15 amino acids. Here the CDR3 DNA reads TGCGCCAGCAGTGACCCGGGACAGGGGGCCAATGAGCAGTACTTC. Translation gives CASSDPGQGANEQYF.

The chain links TRBV10-2 to TRBJ2-2; no clear D gene. V was cut by 6 bases and J by 3 bases, with 8 bases left in between. Per germline, CDR1 WSHSY and CDR2 SAAADI. This CDR3 has 13 residues. The CDR3, as DNA: TGCGCCAGCAGCCAGAGTTACACCGGGGAGCTGTTTTTT. This codes for CASSQSYTGELFF.

The chain combines TRBV5-6 with TRBJ1-5; tentative D call: TRBD1 (5 bases). V was trimmed by 0 bases and J by 5 bases, leaving 12 bases between them. CDR3 size: 15 residues. Germline V gives CDR1 SGHDT, CDR2 YYEEEE. Here the CDR3 DNA reads TGTGCCAGCAGCTTGGCCGGATTGGGGGATCAGCCCCAGCATTTT. It yields the protein CASSLAGLGDQPQHF.

As DNA, the CDR3 is TGTGCCAGCAGCAACCCCGGCTCCTACGAGCAGTACTTC. Translated: CASSNPGSYEQYF. This chain connects TRBV11-1 to TRBJ2-7; no clear D. Between the trimmed V and J ends, which lost 5 bases and 0 bases, there was a span of 8 bases. The CDR3 sequence is 13 residues long. CDR1 SGHAT and CDR2 FQDESV come from the germline V gene (reference sequence). The entire variable domain, with the rest obtained from reference TRBV11-1 and TRBJ2-7, is as follows: EAEVAQSPRYKITEKSQAVAFWCDPISGHATLYWYRQILGQGPELLVQFQDESVVDDSQLPKDRFSAERLKGVDSTLKIQPAELGDSAMYLCASSNPGSYEQYFGPGTRLTVT.

The chain combines TRBV18 with TRBJ1-1; D gene ambiguous. Germline assignment: CDR1 KGHSH and CDR2 LQKENI. The CDR3 length is 13 residues. Trimming pared 5 bases from V and 1 base from J, leaving 8 bases between. The CDR3 sequence is CASSEDQNTEAFF. The CDR3 region has the DNA TGTGCCAGCTCAGAAGACCAGAACACTGAAGCTTTCTTT.

This chain joins TRBV10-2 and TRBJ2-1; maybe TRBD1 (6 bases). The V gene's germline CDR1 is WSHSY and CDR2 SAAADI. The CDR3 sequence is 13 residues long. V was pared by 5 bases and J by 6 bases, with 11 bases between. DNA of the CDR3: TGCGCCAGCAGTTTTCAACAGGGCAATGAGCAGTTCTTC. Protein: CASSFQQGNEQFF.

V gene TRBV30 combines with J gene TRBJ1-1; D is ambiguous. The CDR3 extends over 13 amino acids. Germline CDR1 GTSNPN, CDR2 SVGIG (reference sequence). Trimming removed 4 bases at V and 0 bases at J, with 9 bases between. The CDR3 loop reads CAWKFEVNTEAFF. The CDR3 region has the DNA TGTGCCTGGAAGTTCGAAGTGAACACTGAAGCTTTCTTT.

The chain links TRBV7-9 to TRBJ2-7; no firm D call. Trimming stripped 5 bases from V and 5 bases from J, with 13 bases between. The CDR3 totals 13 residues. CDR1 SEHNR and CDR2 FQNEAQ come from the germline V gene (reference sequence). The CDR3 region has the DNA TGTGCCAGCAGCCGTCTGCGGCTCGACGAGCAGTACTTC. It encodes CASSRLRLDEQYF.

The V and J genes are TRBV28 and TRBJ1-2, with TRBD1 matching over 10 bases. The germline CDR1 and CDR2 sequences are MDHEN and SYDVKM. Trimming at V came to 3 bases and at J to 4 bases, leaving 5 bases not matched to a gene. The CDR3 consists of 15 residues. The CDR3, as DNA: TGTGCCAGCAGTTTGGGGGGACAGGGGCTCTATGGCTACACCTTC. Residues: CASSLGGQGLYGYTF.

This rearrangement joins TRBV27 to TRBJ2-3; D is ambiguous. This CDR3 is built from 14 residues. CDR1 is MNHEY, CDR2 SMNVEV, per germline (reference sequence). The V end was cut by 2 bases, the J end by 5 bases, with 11 bases between. CDR3 DNA sequence: TGTGCCAGCAGTTTAAATAGGGTCGGAGATACGCAGTATTTT. It codes for CASSLNRVGDTQYF.

This chain links TRBV5-6 with TRBJ1-6; D possibly corresponds to TRBD1 (6 bases). This CDR3 is 15 amino acids long. Trimming left V 3 bases short and J 8 bases short, with 15 bases between. Germline V gene sequence: CDR1 SGHDT, CDR2 YYEEEE. The CDR3: CASSWGASHDSPLHF. DNA for the CDR3: TGTGCCAGCAGCTGGGGGGCGTCCCATGATTCACCCCTCCACTTT.

This clone has just one count. V is TRBV6-1 and J is TRBJ1-2, with D possibly TRBD1 on 5 matching bases. CDR1 is MNHNS and CDR2 is SASEGT in the germline V gene. Deletions cut 3 bases from V and 8 bases from J, with 13 bases between. The CDR3 has 13 amino acids. CDR3 nucleotide sequence: TGTGCCAGCAGTGAGTCAACCACAGGCGGCTACACCTTC. As protein: CASSESTTGGYTF.

This chain connects TRBV30 to TRBJ1-3; the D is unclear. CDR3 length: 14 residues. V lost 0 bases to trimming and J lost 4 bases, with 10 bases between them. CDR1 is GTSNPN and CDR2 is SVGIG in the germline V gene (reference sequence). In DNA, the CDR3 is TGTGCCTGGAGTGTATGGGCAGCCGGAAACACCATATATTTT. Its translation is CAWSVWAAGNTIYF.

This clone was seen a few times. The V call is TRBV6-5, the J call TRBJ2-7; 7 nucleotides match TRBD1. There are 13 residues in the CDR3. J lost 5 bases, V lost 3 bases, and 4 bases had no gene match. Germline CDR1 and CDR2: MNHEY and SVGAGI. As DNA, the CDR3 is TGTGCCAGCAGTTATAGGGACAGACACGAGCAGTACTTC. Its protein product is CASSYRDRHEQYF.

This chain joins TRBV9 and TRBJ1-1; weak D call: TRBD1 (5 bases). The CDR3 consists of 16 residues. Germline V gene lookup returns CDR1 SGDLS and CDR2 YYNGEE. V was pared by 0 bases and J by 2 bases, with 14 bases between. CDR3 in amino acids: CASSVVPDGTNTEAFF. CDR3 sequence (DNA): TGTGCCAGCAGCGTAGTGCCGGACGGGACTAACACTGAAGCTTTCTTT.

V is TRBV14 and J is TRBJ1-3; the D is unclear. Germline CDR1 and CDR2: SGHDN and FVKESK. The CDR3 runs 13 residues. The V gene lost 0 bases and the J gene lost 4 bases, with 4 bases spanning the gap. The CDR3 nucleotides read TGTGCCAGCAGCCAAGATCCAGGAAACACCATATATTTT. As protein: CASSQDPGNTIYF.

This rearrangement joins TRBV27 to TRBJ2-5, with D maybe TRBD2 (5 bases). The J call may be in error: the DNA end matches TRBJ2-7 better. The CDR3 sequence is 14 residues long. Germline V CDR1 and CDR2: MNHEY, SMNVEV (reference sequence). This chain's CDR3 is CASSTRTGNYEQYF. The CDR3 bases are TGTGCCAGCAGTACACGGACTGGTAACTACGAGCAGTACTTC.

V usage is TRBV2 and J usage is TRBJ2-1; D perhaps matches TRBD1 (5 bases). CDR3 length equals 14 residues. CDR1 is SNHLY and CDR2 is FYNNEI in the germline V gene. The V end lost 3 bases, the J end lost 0 bases, and 6 bases lay between the germline ends. The CDR3 DNA sequence: TGTGCCAGCAGTGACAGGGTCTCCTACAATGAGCAGTTCTTC. This encodes CASSDRVSYNEQFF.

The CDR3 nucleotides read TGTGCCAGCAGCTTAGCAGAGTGGGATGGCTACACCTTC. Amino acid sequence: CASSLAEWDGYTF. The gene calls are TRBV11-1 and TRBJ1-2; D gene uncertain. Trimming left V 0 bases short and J 6 bases short, with 8 bases between. Per the germline V gene, CDR1 is SGHAT and CDR2 is FQDESV (reference sequence). This CDR3 region has 13 residues.

The V call is TRBV25-1, the J call TRBJ2-1, with D possibly matching TRBD2 (6 bases). The CDR3 has 16 residues. Germline CDR1 MGHDK, CDR2 SYGVNS. Trimming left V 4 bases short and J 0 bases short, with 13 bases between. DNA for the CDR3: TGTGCCAGCAGTGGGTCTCGGGAGTCCTCCTACAATGAGCAGTTCTTC. It specifies CASSGSRESSYNEQFF.

This clone has just a few counts. This rearrangement joins TRBV10-3 to TRBJ1-5; a weak D match, TRBD1 (6 bases). CDR3 length: 12 residues. The V gene lost 4 bases and the J gene lost 6 bases, with 7 bases spanning the gap. The germline V gene has CDR1 ENHRY and CDR2 SYGVKD. The CDR3 loop reads CAISAGAQPQHF. CDR3 bases: TGTGCCATCAGTGCAGGGGCTCAGCCCCAGCATTTT.

The chain links TRBV27 to TRBJ1-6; 7 bases map to TRBD1. The V and J ends lost 6 bases and 7 bases, in that order; junction bases with no gene match: 6. This CDR3 contains 14 residues. Germline V gene data show CDR1 as MNHEY and CDR2 as SMNVEV (reference sequence). CDR3 sequence: CASSIGTVNSPLHF. CDR3 DNA: TGTGCCAGCAGCATCGGGACAGTGAATTCACCCCTCCACTTT.

This rearrangement joins TRBV4-3 to TRBJ1-2; TRBD1 matches 7 bases. The CDR3 sequence is 15 residues long. CDR1 LGHNA and CDR2 YSLEER come from the germline V gene. V shed 3 bases, J shed 0 bases, and the junction held 4 bases outside the gene matches. CDR3 loop: CASSQPGTANYGYTF. The DNA for the CDR3 is TGCGCCAGCAGCCAGCCTGGGACAGCTAACTATGGCTACACCTTC.

This clone was counted only a few times. The V and J genes are TRBV7-8 and TRBJ2-5; no clear D gene. V lost 0 bases and J lost 1, with 6 bases in between. Germline V gives CDR1 SGHVS, CDR2 FQNEAQ. The CDR3 is 14 amino acids. This CDR3 reads CASSLADFQETQYF. The CDR3, as DNA: TGTGCCAGCAGCTTAGCAGACTTCCAAGAGACCCAGTACTTC.

This chain joins TRBV29-1 and TRBJ1-1, with 9 bases identical to TRBD1. The V gene's germline CDR1 is SQVTM and CDR2 ANQGSEA. The CDR3 length is 13 residues. J lost 7 bases, V lost 5 bases, and 8 bases had no gene match. The CDR3 DNA sequence: TGCAGCGTTCCCGGGACAGGGATATTTGAAGCTTTCTTT. Encoded protein: CSVPGTGIFEAFF.

This clone came up once. The rearrangement uses TRBV25-1 and TRBJ1-1, with D possibly matching TRBD1 (5 bases). In germline, CDR1 is MGHDK, CDR2 SYGVNS. The CDR3 length is 13 residues. V was shortened by 8 bases and J by 3 bases, with 13 bases between the two germline ends. The CDR3 is CASGTGLYTEAFF. In nucleotides, the CDR3 is TGTGCCAGCGGGACGGGCTTATACACTGAAGCTTTCTTT. Combining the CDR3 with reference TRBV25-1 and TRBJ1-1 gives the whole variable domain EADIYQTPRYLVIGTGKKITLECSQTMGHDKMYWYQQDPGMELHLIHYSYGVNSTEKGDLSSESTVSRIRTEHFPLTLESARPSHTSQYLCASGTGLYTEAFFGQGTRLTVV.